Included here is one T cell receptor beta chain sequence, with context. Its antigen is not yet known. No base quality values were provided; no much bigger clone lies one nucleotide off. This CDR3 is also generated by other DNA sequences in the sample. There are 14 amino acids in the CDR3, from cysteine to phenylalanine inclusive. Only the CDR3 DNA is retained, 42 bases long and in frame from the first base. Reading the germline V gene gives CDR1 KGHSH and CDR2 LQKENI. Unmatched junction bases come to 1, with V trimmed by 2 bases and J by 2 bases. Healthy HIV-negative adults with no recently reported acute infections or vaccinations were included as donors. Every donor was a Caucasian adult residing in Nashville, Tennessee, USA. Magnetic negative selection was used to enrich CD4+ T cells, after which naive cells were positively selected on CD45RA and the negative fraction became the memory subset. After blood collection by leukapheresis, PBMCs were isolated using Ficoll-Histopaque density gradient centrifugation and then cryopreserved in the vapor phase of liquid nitrogen. Analytical flow cytometry was used to check the purity and quantity of every magnetically sorted T cell population. Genomic DNA was isolated from each sorted fraction and quantified by UV absorbance on a Nanodrop 2000c.

This entry is derived from a study of shared clonotypes between healthy human individuals (TCRdb year 2020). In the study overall: The cohort comprised a couple of women and three men aged 18 to 49 years. Different laboratories and diverse techniques were used to prepare libraries and sequence TCR repertoires, to increase sequencing depth and limit assay-specific biases. For each donor, CD4 naive and CD4 memory were each run on three plates, CD8 naive on two plates, and CD8 memory on one plate. To estimate repertoire size and how much clonotype sharing occurs between individuals, the study deeply sequenced the blood TCR repertoires of five healthy adults. Leukapheresis yielded between about 0.8 and 9.5 billion PBMCs per donor.

Using the deep immunoSEQ assay, TCR CDR3 regions were amplified from genomic DNA by multiplex PCR. For each cell subset, the extracted genomic DNA was distributed evenly across all wells of several immunoSEQ 96-well plates, and each plate served as one replicate. For sorted subsets, around 200 ng genomic DNA, equal to some 28,000 T cell genomes, was loaded into each replicate PCR. Purified libraries were quantified with a Qubit 3.0 fluorometer, sized on a Bioanalyzer 2100, and re-quantified with the KAPA Library Quantification kit. Every immunoSEQ 96-well plate was sequenced on a separate single-read 150-cycle Illumina NextSeq 550 flow cell. The original methods were these. Because the immunoSEQ output included only junctional sequences and no quality scores, the filtering could not be the same as the filtering used for full-length reads. Sequences were annotated with PyIR, a Python wrapper for IgBLAST v1.9, using IMGT germline references to assign V/J genes and CDR3. Reads were filtered out if the reads had weak V/J assignments (E-value above 1e-6), no CDR3, stop codons, out-of-frame junctions, or ambiguous translated residues. V3J clonotypes were defined as sequences sharing an identical inferred V gene, J gene, and CDR3 amino acid sequence. Percentage overlap between repertoires was computed as shared unique clonotypes divided by the size of the smaller repertoire. RTK rarefaction, the Chao1 estimator, and Recon v2.1 estimates of unobserved clonotypes were used to assess repertoire richness. OLGA was used to compute generation probabilities for all TCRbeta clonotypes that the gDNA method yielded from four donors. Drawn from immuneACCESS, this table holds only the in-frame rearrangements with V and J called that TCRdb kept. Clones are partly lost; checked studies trace under half to an unresolved V gene and leave the rest unexplained. V, J and clone size derive from that table, while D and trimming were established from the DNA sequence. The sample table shows roughly 1,500,000 clones, and about 98.5% are seen once. Over 0.3% of the sample is held by the ten biggest clonotypes.

What the work shows at the level of the full study, not this receptor alone: Rarefaction of sorted-subset datasets indicated incomplete sequencing despite the large sequencing depth. Based on pairwise subsampling, the degree of clonotype sharing among donors was expected to be affected by sequencing depth. Sampling was restricted to blood, and TCR repertoires in tissues likely differ from the TCR repertoires found in blood. Larger estimated clonotype richness was generally found for naive subsets than for memory subsets. Because the study included a small number of donors, the genetic and exposure-history diversity represented was limited. Higher generation probabilities were observed for clonotypes shared by all four sorted-subset donors than for non-shared clonotypes. When several donors were compared, the shared fraction of clonotypes was around 5.1% for naive CD4, approximately 3.3% for naive CD8, 2.3% for memory CD4, and 0.3% to 0.5% for memory CD8.

This chain joins TRBV18 to TRBJ1-1; TRBD1 fits 8 bases in the junction. The clonotype originates from a man aged 25 to 40 in good health. The sequencing input was naive CD4+ T cells sorted from blood. Sample cell subset or site, as interpreted from the label and publication: CD45RA+ positively selected. In nucleotide form, the sequence is TGTGCCAGCTCACCATCAGGGGGCAACACTGAAGCTTTCTTT. Its protein product is CASSPSGGNTEAFF. Reference TRBV18 and TRBJ1-1 genes cover what lies past the CDR3, so the full variable domain is NAGVMQNPRHLVRRRGQEARLRCSPMKGHSHVYWYRQLPEEGLKFMVYLQKENIIDESGMPKERFSAEFPKEGPSILRIQQVVRGDSAAYFCASSPSGGNTEAFFGQGTRLTVV.